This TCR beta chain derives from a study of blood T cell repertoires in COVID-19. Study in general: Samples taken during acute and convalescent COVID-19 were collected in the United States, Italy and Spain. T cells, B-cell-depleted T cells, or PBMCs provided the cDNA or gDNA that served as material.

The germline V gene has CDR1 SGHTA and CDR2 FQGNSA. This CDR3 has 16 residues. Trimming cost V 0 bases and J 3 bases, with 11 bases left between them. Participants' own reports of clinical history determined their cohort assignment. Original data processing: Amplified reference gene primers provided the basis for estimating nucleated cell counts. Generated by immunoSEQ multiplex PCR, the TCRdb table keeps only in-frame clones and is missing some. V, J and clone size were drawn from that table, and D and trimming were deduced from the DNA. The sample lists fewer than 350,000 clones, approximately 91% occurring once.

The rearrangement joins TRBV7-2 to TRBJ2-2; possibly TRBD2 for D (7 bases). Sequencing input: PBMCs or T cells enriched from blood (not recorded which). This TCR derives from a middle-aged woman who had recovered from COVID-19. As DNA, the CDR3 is TGTGCCAGCAGCTTAGCAGGGGGGGCGGACACCGGGGAGCTGTTTTTT. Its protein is CASSLAGGADTGELFF.